The source of this T cell receptor (beta chain) is a study of T cell responses to AZD1222 COVID-19 vaccine. Concerning this clone: Its specificity is unknown.

The method was immunoSEQ multiplex PCR; TCRdb's version includes in-frame clones alone and lacks a portion of them. Of 95,000 to 150,000 clones in the sample, roughly 82% are singletons; the top ten hold 27%. V lost 8 bases and J lost 6; bases outside the gene matches: 5. Germline V gives CDR1 MNHNY, CDR2 SVGAGI (reference sequence). This CDR3 is built from 14 residues. Study results and caveats: Reportedly, close to half of spike-specific TCRs are directed against unmutated variant regions. Among the donors, most were white British and more were female, and clonal diversity was possibly underestimated. A rise in Spike-specific TCR breadth and depth followed two AZD1222 doses. Among AZD1222 vaccinees, only five to seven were seropositive at baseline.

The receptor was isolated from an adult who received the AZD1222 COVID-19 vaccine. The sequences come from peripheral blood, collected 28 days after the second AZD1222 dose. V usage is TRBV6-6 and J usage is TRBJ2-3; 13 positions agree with TRBD2. CDR3 bases: TGTGCCAGCTGGACTAGCGGGGGCGGGGATACGCAGTATTTT. Its translation is CASWTSGGGDTQYF.